This TCR beta chain is drawn from a study of T cell responses to AZD1222 COVID-19 vaccine. Concerning this clone: The antigen is not known.

Study-wide findings and caveats: Seropositive at baseline were only a handful of AZD1222 recipients. Repertoire sampling occurred only after the peak T cell response.

Produced via immunoSEQ multiplex PCR; TCRdb's table is partial and in-frame only. The sample consists of hundreds of thousands of clones, around 93% of them appearing once. V lost 2 bases and J lost 8; bases outside the gene matches: 12. CDR1 and CDR2 from the germline V gene are SGHRS and YFSETQ. The CDR3 contains 16 residues. The sequenced sample was peripheral blood, obtained 28 days after the second AZD1222 dose. V is TRBV5-1 and J is TRBJ2-1, with 8 bases aligning to TRBD2. The TCR comes from an adult who received the AZD1222 COVID-19 vaccine. In DNA form, the CDR3 reads TGCGCCAGCAGCTTCTTAGCGGGAACGGTCAGTTATGAGCAGTTCTTC. Amino acids: CASSFLAGTVSYEQFF.